This entry lists 9 T cell receptor beta chains sequenced from one sample in a study of liver allograft versus peripheral blood T cells. Study background: Intrahepatic T cell receptor repertoires from transplanted livers were compared against repertoires in recipients' peripheral blood.

TCRdb used MiXCR to reprocess the reads, holding one entry per CDR3 protein. The sample lists about 16,000 distinct CDR3 sequences, approximately 20% occurring once. The receptor set was obtained from a human patient who had a liver transplant. The T cells may partly be graft donor cells.

This clonotype was seen ten or more times. The chain employs TRBV18 and TRBJ2-3; D gene ambiguous. The CDR3 is made up of 13 amino acids. Trimming took off 5 bases at V and 2 bases at J, with 8 bases between the two ends. The germline V gene has CDR1 KGHSH and CDR2 LQKENI. CDR3 sequence (DNA): TGTGCCAGCTCAGGGATACTCACAGATACGCAGTATTTT. Amino acid sequence: CASSGILTDTQYF.

The genes are TRBV6-2 or TRBV6-3 and TRBJ2-7; the D gene could be TRBD1 or TRBD2 (6 bases each). The CDR3 covers 15 residues. Germline CDR1 is MNHEY and CDR2 is SVGEGT. V was trimmed by 5 bases and J by 3 bases, leaving 17 bases between them. CDR3 bases: TGTGCCAGCAGTGCGCCCAGGGGAGGTATCTACGAGCAGTACTTC. It is translated as CASSAPRGGIYEQYF.

This clonotype was seen a few times. The chain couples TRBV7-2 to TRBJ2-5; no firm D call. CDR3 length: 10 amino acids. V gave up 10 bases and J gave up 4 bases, with 7 bases separating them. Germline V gene data show CDR1 as SGHTA and CDR2 as FQGNSA. CDR3 DNA sequence: TGTGCCACCGGTAGAGAGACCCAGTACTTC. Translating gives CATGRETQYF.

In this sample, this clonotype turned up a few times. V gene TRBV5-5 combines with J gene TRBJ2-7; D might be TRBD2 (6 bases). Trimming took off 1 base at V and 6 bases at J, with 17 bases between the two ends. The CDR3 length is 15 residues. CDR1 is SGHKS, CDR2 YYEKEE, per germline (reference sequence). The CDR3 loop reads CASSLWQPLGGEQYF. The CDR3 DNA reads as TGTGCCAGCAGCTTGTGGCAACCTCTCGGGGGCGAGCAGTACTTC. Full variable domain (rest looked up from reference TRBV5-5 and TRBJ2-7): DAGVTQSPTHLIKTRGQQVTLRCSPISGHKSVSWYQQVLGQGPQFIFQYYEKEERGRGNFPDRFSARQFPNYSSELNVNALLLGDSALYLCASSLWQPLGGEQYFGPGTRLTVT.

In its sample, this clonotype was seen many times. The rearrangement joins TRBV29-1 to TRBJ1-2; 9 bases match TRBD1. With V trimmed by 4 bases and J by 2 bases, 5 bases remained unmatched. The CDR3 loop spans 14 amino acids. Germline loops: CDR1 SQVTM, CDR2 ANQGSEA. As DNA, the CDR3 is TGCAGCGTTGGGACAGGGGATGGCAACTATGGCTACACCTTC. This codes for CSVGTGDGNYGYTF.

DNA of the CDR3: TGTGCCAGCAGCTTGGCGACAGGGATAGGAGAGACCCAGTACTTC. It encodes CASSLATGIGETQYF. The chain employs TRBV5-4 and TRBJ2-5; 7 nucleotides agree with TRBD1. Germline trimming cut 0 bases from V and 4 bases from J; bases unmatched to any gene: 6. The V gene's germline CDR1 is SGHNT and CDR2 YYREEE (reference sequence). The length of the CDR3 is 15 residues.

V gene TRBV29-1 combines with J gene TRBJ2-1; the match to TRBD2 covers 11 bases. V was clipped by 7 bases and J by 0 bases; unmatched bases: 17. Per the germline V gene, CDR1 is SQVTM and CDR2 is ANQGSEA. This CDR3 is 19 amino acids long. The DNA for the CDR3 is TGCAGCGCTGTTAAAATTCTAGCGGGAGGCACCTCCTCCTACAATGAGCAGTTCTTC. Translated: CSAVKILAGGTSSYNEQFF.

The chain uses TRBV5-1 and TRBJ2-1, with D maybe TRBD1 (5 bases). The CDR3 has 15 residues. CDR1 is SGHRS and CDR2 is YFSETQ in the germline V gene. The ends were cut back, 3 bases at V and 4 bases at J, with 14 bases in the middle. CDR3 nucleotide sequence: TGCGCCAGCAGCTCCGACACGACAGCATACAATGAGCAGTTCTTC. Translated, it gives CASSSDTTAYNEQFF.

This clonotype was recorded a few times. The rearrangement joins TRBV29-1 to TRBJ1-4, with D perhaps matching TRBD1 (5 bases). CDR3 length: 13 residues. The germline V and J ends were trimmed by 4 bases and 8 bases, with 14 bases remaining between them. Germline V lookup: CDR1 SQVTM, CDR2 ANQGSEA. CDR3 sequence: CSVGLGQSEKLFF. The DNA for the CDR3 is TGCAGCGTTGGCCTGGGGCAGAGCGAAAAACTGTTTTTT.